This entry describes one T cell receptor beta chain. A read error may produce the germline difference seen at one junction end. In the same sample, other DNA sequences code for this CDR3. Looked up from germline, CDR1 is SGHAT and CDR2 is FQNNGV. The CDR3 length is 14 residues. The entry originates in a study of shared clonotypes between healthy human individuals. This table comes from immunoSEQ multiplex PCR, and its TCRdb copy is limited to in-frame clones, with some not included. The sample yields approximately 640,000 clones, 90% seen once. This rearrangement joins TRBV11-2 to TRBJ2-7; TRBD2 matches 9 bases. This receptor was obtained from a man between 18 and 35 years old in good health. Some clones in this sample may be carry-over from other donors' samples. The sample comprised memory CD8+ T cells from PBMCs. As for subset: CD45RO+ cells pooled with CCR7-negative TemRA cells. As DNA, the CDR3 is TGTGCCAGTAGCTTCGCTAGCGGGATCTACGAGCAGTACTTC. It is translated as CASSFASGIYEQYF.